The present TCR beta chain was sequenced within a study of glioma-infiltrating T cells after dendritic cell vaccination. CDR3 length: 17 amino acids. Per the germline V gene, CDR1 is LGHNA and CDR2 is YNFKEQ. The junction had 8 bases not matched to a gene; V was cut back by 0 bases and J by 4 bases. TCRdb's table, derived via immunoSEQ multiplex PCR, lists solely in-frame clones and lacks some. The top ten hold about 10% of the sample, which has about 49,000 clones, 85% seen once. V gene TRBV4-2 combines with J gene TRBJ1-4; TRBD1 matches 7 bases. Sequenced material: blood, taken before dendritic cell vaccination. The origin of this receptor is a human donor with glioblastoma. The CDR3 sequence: CASSQDLTGIGNEKLFF. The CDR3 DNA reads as TGTGCCAGCAGCCAAGATCTGACAGGGATCGGTAATGAAAAACTGTTTTTT.